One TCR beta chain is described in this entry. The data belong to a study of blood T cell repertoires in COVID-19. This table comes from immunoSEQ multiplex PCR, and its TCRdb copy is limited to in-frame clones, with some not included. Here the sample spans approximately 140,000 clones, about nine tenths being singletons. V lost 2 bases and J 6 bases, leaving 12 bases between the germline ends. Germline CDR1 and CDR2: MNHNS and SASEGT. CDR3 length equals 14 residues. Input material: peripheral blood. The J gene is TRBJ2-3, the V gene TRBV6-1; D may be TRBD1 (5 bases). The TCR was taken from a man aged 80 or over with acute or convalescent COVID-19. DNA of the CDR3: TGTGCCAGCAGTGAATCACAGGCCCCCGATACGCAGTATTTT. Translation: CASSESQAPDTQYF.